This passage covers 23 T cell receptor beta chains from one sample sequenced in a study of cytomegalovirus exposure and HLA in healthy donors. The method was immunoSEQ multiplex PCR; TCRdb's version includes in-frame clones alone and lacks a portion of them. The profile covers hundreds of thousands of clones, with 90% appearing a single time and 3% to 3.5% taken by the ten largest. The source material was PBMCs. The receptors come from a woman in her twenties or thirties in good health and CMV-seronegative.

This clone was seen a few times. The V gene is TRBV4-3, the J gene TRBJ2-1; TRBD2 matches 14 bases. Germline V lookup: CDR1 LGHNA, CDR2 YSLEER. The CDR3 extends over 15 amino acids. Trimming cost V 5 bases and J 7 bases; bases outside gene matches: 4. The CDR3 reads CASSKGLAGVNEQFF. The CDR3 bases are TGCGCCAGCAGCAAGGGACTAGCGGGAGTTAATGAGCAGTTCTTC.

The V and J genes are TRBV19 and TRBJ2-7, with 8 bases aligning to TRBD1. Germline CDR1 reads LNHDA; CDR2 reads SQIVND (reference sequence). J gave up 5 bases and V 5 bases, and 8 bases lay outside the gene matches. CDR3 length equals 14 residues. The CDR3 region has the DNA TGTGCCAGTAGTCCCGGACAGGGTCTCGACGAGCAGTACTTC. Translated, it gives CASSPGQGLDEQYF.

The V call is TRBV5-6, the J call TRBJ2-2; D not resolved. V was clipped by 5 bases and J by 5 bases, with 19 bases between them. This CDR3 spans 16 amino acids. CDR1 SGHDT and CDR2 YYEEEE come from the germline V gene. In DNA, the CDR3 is TGTGCCAGCAGTTCGGATGGAATTATGGGGACCGGGGAGCTGTTTTTT. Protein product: CASSSDGIMGTGELFF.

The CDR3 loop is CASSYRDRMNTEAFF. The DNA of the CDR3 is TGTGCCAGCAGTTACCGGGACAGGATGAACACTGAAGCTTTCTTT. This rearrangement joins TRBV6-6 to TRBJ1-1; TRBD1 matches at 8 bases. The junction had 2 bases not matched to a gene; V was cut back by 2 bases and J by 0 bases. Germline CDR1 reads MNHNY; CDR2 reads SVGAGI (reference sequence). The CDR3 is 15 residues long.

CDR3 DNA: TGTGCCAGCAGTGGACTAGCGGGAGGAGGCACCGGGGAGCTGTTTTTT. Translating gives CASSGLAGGGTGELFF. V and J are TRBV25-1 and TRBJ2-2, with TRBD2 matching over 13 bases. Germline V gives CDR1 MGHDK, CDR2 SYGVNS. V lost 4 bases, J lost 4 bases, and 3 bases stayed unmatched. The CDR3 extends over 16 amino acids.

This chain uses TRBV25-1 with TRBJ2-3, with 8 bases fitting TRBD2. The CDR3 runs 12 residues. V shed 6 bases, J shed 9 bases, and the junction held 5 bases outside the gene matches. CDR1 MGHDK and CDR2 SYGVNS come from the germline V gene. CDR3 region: CASSSGGYTQYF. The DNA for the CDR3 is TGTGCCAGCAGCAGCGGGGGCTACACGCAGTATTTT.

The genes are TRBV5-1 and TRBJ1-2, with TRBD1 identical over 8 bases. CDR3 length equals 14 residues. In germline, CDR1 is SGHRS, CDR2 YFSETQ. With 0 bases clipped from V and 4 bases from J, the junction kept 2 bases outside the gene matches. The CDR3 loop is CASSLEGTGYGYTF. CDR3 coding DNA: TGCGCCAGCAGCTTGGAGGGGACAGGCTATGGCTACACCTTC.

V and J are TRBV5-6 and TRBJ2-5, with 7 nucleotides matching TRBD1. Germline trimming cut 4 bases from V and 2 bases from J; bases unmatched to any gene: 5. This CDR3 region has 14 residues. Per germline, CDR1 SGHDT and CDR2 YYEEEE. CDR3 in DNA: TGTGCCAGCAGCGTAGGGGGCATTCAAGAGACCCAGTACTTC. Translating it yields CASSVGGIQETQYF.

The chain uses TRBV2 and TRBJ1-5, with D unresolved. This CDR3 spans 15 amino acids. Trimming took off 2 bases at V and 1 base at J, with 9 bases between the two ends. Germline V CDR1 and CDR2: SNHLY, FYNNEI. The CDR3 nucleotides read TGTGCCAGCAGTGAAAGGGCCGGGAGCAATCAGCCCCAGCATTTT. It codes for CASSERAGSNQPQHF.

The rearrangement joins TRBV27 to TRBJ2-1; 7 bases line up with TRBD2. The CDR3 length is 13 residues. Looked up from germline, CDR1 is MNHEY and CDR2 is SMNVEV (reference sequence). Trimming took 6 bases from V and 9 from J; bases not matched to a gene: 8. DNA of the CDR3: TGTGCCAGCAGCAGACTAGCTCCCGGTGAGCAGTTCTTC. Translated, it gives CASSRLAPGEQFF.

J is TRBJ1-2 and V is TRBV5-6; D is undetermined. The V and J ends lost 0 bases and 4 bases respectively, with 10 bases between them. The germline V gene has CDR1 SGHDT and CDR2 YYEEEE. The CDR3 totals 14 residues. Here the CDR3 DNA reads TGTGCCAGCAGCTTGGTCGGCAGGACCTATGGCTACACCTTC. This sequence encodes CASSLVGRTYGYTF.

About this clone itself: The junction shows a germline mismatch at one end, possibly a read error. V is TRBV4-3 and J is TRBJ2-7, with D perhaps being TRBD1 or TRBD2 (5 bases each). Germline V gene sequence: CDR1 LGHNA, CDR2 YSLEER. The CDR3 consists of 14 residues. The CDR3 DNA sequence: TGCGCCAGCAGCCAACTAGGGACGGTTTGGCCCCAGCACTTC. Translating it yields CASSQLGTVWPQHF.

The CDR3 here is CSVSQALKVAGDTDTQYF. The CDR3 DNA is TGCAGCGTTAGTCAGGCACTTAAGGTGGCGGGAGACACAGATACGCAGTATTTT. The chain couples TRBV29-1 to TRBJ2-3; TRBD2 aligns across 7 bases. The CDR3 spans 18 residues. CDR1 is SQVTM and CDR2 is ANQGSEA in the germline V gene. Trimming at V came to 5 bases and at J to 2 bases, leaving 19 bases not matched to a gene.

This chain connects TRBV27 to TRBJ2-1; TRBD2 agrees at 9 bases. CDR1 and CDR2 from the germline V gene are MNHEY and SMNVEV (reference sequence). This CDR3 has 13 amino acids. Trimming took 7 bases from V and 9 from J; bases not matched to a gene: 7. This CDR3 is CASKTGTSFEQFF. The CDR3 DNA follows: TGTGCCAGCAAGACCGGGACTAGCTTTGAGCAGTTCTTC.

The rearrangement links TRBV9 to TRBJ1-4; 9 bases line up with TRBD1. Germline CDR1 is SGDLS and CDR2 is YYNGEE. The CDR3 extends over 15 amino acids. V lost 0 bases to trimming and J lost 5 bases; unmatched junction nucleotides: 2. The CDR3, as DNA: TGTGCCAGCAGCGTAGGGGGACAGGGCAATGAAAAACTGTTTTTT. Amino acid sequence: CASSVGGQGNEKLFF.

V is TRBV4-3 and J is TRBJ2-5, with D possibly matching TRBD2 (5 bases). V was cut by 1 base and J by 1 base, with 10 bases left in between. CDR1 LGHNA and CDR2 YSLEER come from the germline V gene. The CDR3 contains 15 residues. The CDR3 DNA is TGCGCCAGCAGCCAAGCCCCCGGGATCCAAGAGACCCAGTACTTC. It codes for CASSQAPGIQETQYF.

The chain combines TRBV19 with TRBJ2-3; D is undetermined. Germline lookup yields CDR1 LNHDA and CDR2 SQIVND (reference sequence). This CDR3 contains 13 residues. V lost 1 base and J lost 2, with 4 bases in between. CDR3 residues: CASSIGPTDTQYF. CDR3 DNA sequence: TGTGCCAGTAGTATAGGCCCCACAGATACGCAGTATTTT.

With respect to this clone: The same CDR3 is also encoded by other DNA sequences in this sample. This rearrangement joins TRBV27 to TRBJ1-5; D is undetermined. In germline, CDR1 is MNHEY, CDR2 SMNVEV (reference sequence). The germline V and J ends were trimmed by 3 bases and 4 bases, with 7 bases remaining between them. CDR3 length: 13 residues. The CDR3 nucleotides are TGTGCCAGCAGTTTGAGAGGTAATCAGCCCCAGCATTTT. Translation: CASSLRGNQPQHF.

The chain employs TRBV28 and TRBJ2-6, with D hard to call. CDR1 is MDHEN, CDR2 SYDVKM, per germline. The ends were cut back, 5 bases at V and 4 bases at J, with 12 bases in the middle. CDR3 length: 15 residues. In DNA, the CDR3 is TGTGCCAGCAGTCCAGTGGCCTCCGGGGCCAACGTCCTGACTTTC. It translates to CASSPVASGANVLTF.

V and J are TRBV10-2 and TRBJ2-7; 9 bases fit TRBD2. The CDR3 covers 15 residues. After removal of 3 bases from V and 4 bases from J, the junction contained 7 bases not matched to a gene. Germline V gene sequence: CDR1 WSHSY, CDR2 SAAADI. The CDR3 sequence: CASSDTGLARYEQYF. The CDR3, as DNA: TGCGCCAGCAGTGACACGGGACTAGCTAGGTACGAGCAGTACTTC.

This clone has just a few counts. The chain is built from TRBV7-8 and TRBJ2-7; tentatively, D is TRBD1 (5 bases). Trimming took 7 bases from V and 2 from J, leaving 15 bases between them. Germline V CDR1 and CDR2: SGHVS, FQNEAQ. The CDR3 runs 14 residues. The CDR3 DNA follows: TGTGCCAGCACCCAGGGAAGGTTGGCCTACGAGCAGTACTTC. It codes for CASTQGRLAYEQYF.

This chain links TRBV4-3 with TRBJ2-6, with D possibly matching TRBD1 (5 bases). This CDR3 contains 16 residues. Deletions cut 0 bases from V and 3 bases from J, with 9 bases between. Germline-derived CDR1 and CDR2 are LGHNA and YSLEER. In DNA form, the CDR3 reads TGCGCCAGCAGCCAAGATACAGGTGGTGGGGCCAACGTCCTGACTTTC. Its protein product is CASSQDTGGGANVLTF.

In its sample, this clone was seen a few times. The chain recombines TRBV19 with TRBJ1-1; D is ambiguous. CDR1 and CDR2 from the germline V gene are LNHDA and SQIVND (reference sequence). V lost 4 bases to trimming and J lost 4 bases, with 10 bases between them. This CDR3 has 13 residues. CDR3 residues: CASSTWGGTEAFF. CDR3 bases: TGTGCCAGTAGTACCTGGGGAGGCACTGAAGCTTTCTTT.